The rows below give T cell receptor beta chains drawn from one sample of a study of tumor-infiltrating lymphocytes in oesophageal squamous cell carcinoma. TCRdb passed the PCR reads through MiXCR, listing each CDR3 protein once. The sample records more than 9,500 distinct CDR3 sequences, under 55% being singletons. The sample taken for sequencing was normal esophageal tissue next to the tumor. These receptors all stem from a male donor with esophageal squamous cell carcinoma. CDR3s include the opening cysteine and the closing phenylalanine or tryptophan. Each record gives: D gene, J gene, V gene, clone size, CDR3 protein, CDR3 DNA. The D gene is left open where the match is weak. Rows may omit the clone size; those that give it use once, few, many or a size class.

. TRBJ2-1 TRBV7-6 . CASSLAGVYNEQFF TGTGCCAGCAGCTTAGCGGGTGTCTACAATGAGCAGTTCTTC
. TRBJ1-2 TRBV6-8 . CASTPHISRRGDYGYTF TGTGCCAGCACTCCTCACATATCACGTCGGGGAGACTATGGCTACACCTTC
TRBD2 TRBJ2-1 TRBV27 many CATYRGGDYNEQFF TGTGCCACATATCGGGGGGGCGATTACAATGAGCAGTTCTTC
. TRBJ2-7 TRBV6-6 many CASSYSGRSYEQYF TGTGCCAGCAGTTACTCGGGGCGCTCCTACGAGCAGTACTTC
. TRBJ2-7 TRBV7-2 medium-sized CASSYHYEQYF TGTGCCAGCAGCTACCACTACGAGCAGTACTTC
TRBD2 TRBJ2-7 TRBV7-2 . CASSKRVASGAYEQYF TGTGCCAGCAGCAAACGGGTCGCTAGCGGAGCCTACGAGCAGTACTTC
. TRBJ2-7 TRBV7-8 . CASSPEDEAYEQYF TGTGCCAGCAGCCCCGAGGACGAGGCCTACGAGCAGTACTTC
TRBD2 TRBJ2-3 TRBV7-2 . CASSRVGGSIEATQYF TGTGCCAGCAGCCGCGTGGGGGGGAGCATTGAGGCTACGCAGTATTTT
TRBD1 TRBJ2-7 TRBV6-5 . CASSLPQGAPTYEQYF TGTGCCAGCAGCCTACCACAGGGGGCGCCTACCTACGAGCAGTACTTC
. TRBJ2-7 TRBV14 . CASSHSSSHSPLHF TGTGCCAGCAGCCACTCCAGTTCCCATTCACCCCTCCACTTC
TRBD2 TRBJ2-1 TRBV12-3/TRBV12-4 . CASSFALAANNEQFF TGTGCCAGCAGTTTTGCCCTAGCGGCAAACAATGAGCAGTTCTTC
TRBD2 TRBJ2-4 TRBV11-2 once CASSPLAGENIQYF TGTGCCAGCAGCCCCCTAGCGGGAGAAAACATTCAGTACTTC
TRBD2 TRBJ2-1 TRBV7-2 . CASSRGTSGRVDEQFF TGTGCCAGCAGCCGGGGGACTAGCGGGAGAGTAGATGAGCAGTTCTTC
. TRBJ2-1 TRBV11-2 . CASSFGYNEQFF TGTGCCAGCAGCTTTGGCTACAATGAGCAGTTCTTC
. TRBJ2-5 TRBV7-2 . CASSLGQRQETQYF TGTGCCAGCAGCTTAGGACAGAGACAAGAGACCCAGTACTTC
TRBD2 TRBJ2-3 TRBV7-4 . CASSNSGSTDTQYF TGTGCCAGCAGTAATAGCGGGAGCACAGATACGCAGTATTTT
. TRBJ2-1 TRBV11-2 . CASSPAGGSSYNEQFF TGTGCCAGCAGTCCCGCCGGGGGCAGCTCCTACAATGAGCAGTTCTTC
. TRBJ2-5 TRBV12-3/TRBV12-4 once CASSLTELGTQYF TGTGCCAGCAGTTTAACAGAACTCGGGACCCAGTACTTC
. TRBJ1-4 TRBV11-2 many CASSQSSGELFF TGTGCCAGCAGCCAATCATCCGGGGAACTGTTTTTT
. TRBJ1-5 TRBV6-2/TRBV6-3 few CASSYGSNQPQHF TGTGCCAGCAGTTACGGGAGCAATCAGCCCCAGCATTTT
. TRBJ2-1 TRBV7-3 large CASSLSRDYNEQFF TGTGCCAGCAGCTTATCTCGGGACTACAATGAGCAGTTCTTC
TRBD1 TRBJ2-1 TRBV20-1 few CSARSPGTGGDEQFF TGCAGTGCTAGAAGTCCCGGGACAGGGGGGGATGAGCAGTTCTTC
. TRBJ2-5 TRBV12-3/TRBV12-4 . CASSLGGNYNEQYF TGTGCCAGCAGTTTGGGCGGGAACTACAATGAGCAGTACTTC